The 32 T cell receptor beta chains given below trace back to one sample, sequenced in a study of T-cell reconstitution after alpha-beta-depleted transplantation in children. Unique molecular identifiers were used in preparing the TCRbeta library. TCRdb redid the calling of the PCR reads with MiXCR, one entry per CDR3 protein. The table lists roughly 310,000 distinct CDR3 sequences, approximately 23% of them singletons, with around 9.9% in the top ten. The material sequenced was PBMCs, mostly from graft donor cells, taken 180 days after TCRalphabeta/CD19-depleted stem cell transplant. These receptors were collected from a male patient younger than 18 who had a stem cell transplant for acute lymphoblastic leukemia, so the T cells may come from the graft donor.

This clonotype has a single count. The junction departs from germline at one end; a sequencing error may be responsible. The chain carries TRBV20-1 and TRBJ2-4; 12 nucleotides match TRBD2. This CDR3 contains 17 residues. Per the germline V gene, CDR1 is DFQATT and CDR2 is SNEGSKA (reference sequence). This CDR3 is CSALTSGRDSAENIQYF. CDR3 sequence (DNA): TGCAGTGCGCTGACTAGCGGGAGAGACTCAGCCGAAAACATTCAGTACTTC.

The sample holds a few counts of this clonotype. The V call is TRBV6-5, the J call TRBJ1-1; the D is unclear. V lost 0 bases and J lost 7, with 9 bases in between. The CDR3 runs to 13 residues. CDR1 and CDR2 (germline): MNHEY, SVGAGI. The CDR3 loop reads CASSYSTGGEAFF. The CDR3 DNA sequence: TGTGCCAGCAGTTACTCGACCGGTGGTGAAGCTTTCTTT.

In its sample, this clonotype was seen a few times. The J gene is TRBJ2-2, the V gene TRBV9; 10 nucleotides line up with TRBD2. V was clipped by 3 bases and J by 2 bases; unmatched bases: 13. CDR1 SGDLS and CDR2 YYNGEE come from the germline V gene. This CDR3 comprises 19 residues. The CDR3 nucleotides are TGTGCCAGCAGCGACGACTGGTCTAGCGGGAGTTTTAACACCGGGGAGCTGTTTTTT. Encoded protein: CASSDDWSSGSFNTGELFF.

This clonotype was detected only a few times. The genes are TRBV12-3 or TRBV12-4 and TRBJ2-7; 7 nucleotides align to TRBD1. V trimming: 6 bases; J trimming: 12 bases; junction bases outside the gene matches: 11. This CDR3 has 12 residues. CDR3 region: CASRIPGQPLYF. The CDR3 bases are TGTGCCAGCAGAATACCGGGACAGCCTCTGTACTTC.

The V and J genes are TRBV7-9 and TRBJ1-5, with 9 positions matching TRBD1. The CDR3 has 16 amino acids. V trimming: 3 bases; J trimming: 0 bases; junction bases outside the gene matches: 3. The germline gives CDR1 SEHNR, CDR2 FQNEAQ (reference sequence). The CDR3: CASSLGQGRSNQPQHF. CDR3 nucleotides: TGTGCCAGCAGCTTGGGACAGGGACGTAGCAATCAGCCCCAGCATTTT.

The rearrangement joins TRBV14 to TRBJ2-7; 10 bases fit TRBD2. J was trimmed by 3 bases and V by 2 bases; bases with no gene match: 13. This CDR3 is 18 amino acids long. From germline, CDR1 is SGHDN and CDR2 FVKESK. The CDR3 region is CASSQIVSGRTLFYEQYF. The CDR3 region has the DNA TGTGCCAGCAGCCAAATCGTTAGCGGGAGGACGTTATTCTACGAGCAGTACTTC.

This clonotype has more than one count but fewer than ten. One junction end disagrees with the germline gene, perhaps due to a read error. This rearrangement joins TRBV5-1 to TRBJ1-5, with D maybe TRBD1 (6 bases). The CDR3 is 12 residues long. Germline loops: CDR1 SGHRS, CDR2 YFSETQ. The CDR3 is CASSLTGQPQHF. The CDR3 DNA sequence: TGTGCCAGCAGCTTAACAGGGCAGCCCCAGCATTTT. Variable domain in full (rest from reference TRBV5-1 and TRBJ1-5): KAGVTQTPRYLIKTRGQQVTLSCSPISGHRSVSWYQQTPGQGLQFLFEYFSETQRNKGNFPGRFSGRQFSNSRSEMNVSTLELGDSALYLCASSLTGQPQHFGDGTRLSIL.

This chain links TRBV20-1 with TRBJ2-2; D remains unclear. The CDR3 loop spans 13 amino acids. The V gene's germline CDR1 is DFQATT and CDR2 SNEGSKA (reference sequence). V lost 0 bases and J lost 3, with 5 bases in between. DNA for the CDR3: TGCAGTGCTAGAGATTACGACACCGGGGAGCTGTTTTTT. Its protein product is CSARDYDTGELFF.

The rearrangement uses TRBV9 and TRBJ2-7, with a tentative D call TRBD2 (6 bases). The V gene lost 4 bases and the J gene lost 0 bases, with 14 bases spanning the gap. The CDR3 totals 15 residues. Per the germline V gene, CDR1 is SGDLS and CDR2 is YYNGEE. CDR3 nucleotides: TGTGCCAGCAGCTTAGCTAGCGCCTCCTCCTACGAGCAGTACTTC. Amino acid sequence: CASSLASASSYEQYF.

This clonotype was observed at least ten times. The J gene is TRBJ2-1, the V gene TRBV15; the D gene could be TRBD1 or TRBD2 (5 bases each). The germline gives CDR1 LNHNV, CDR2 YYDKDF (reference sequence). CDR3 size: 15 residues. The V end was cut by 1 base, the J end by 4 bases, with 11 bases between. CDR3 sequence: CATSRGGSPYNEQFF. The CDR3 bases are TGTGCCACCAGCAGAGGGGGGAGTCCATACAATGAGCAGTTCTTC.

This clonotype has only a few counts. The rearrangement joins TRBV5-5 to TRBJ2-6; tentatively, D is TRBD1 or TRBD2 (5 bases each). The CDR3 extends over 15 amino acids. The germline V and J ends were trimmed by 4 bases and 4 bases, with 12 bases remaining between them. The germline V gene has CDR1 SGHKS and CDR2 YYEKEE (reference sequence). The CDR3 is CASSRSGTGANVLTF. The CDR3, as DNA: TGTGCCAGCAGCCGGTCAGGGACCGGGGCCAACGTCCTGACTTTC.

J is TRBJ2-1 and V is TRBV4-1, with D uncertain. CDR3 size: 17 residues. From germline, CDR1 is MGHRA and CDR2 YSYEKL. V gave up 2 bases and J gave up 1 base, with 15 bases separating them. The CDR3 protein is CASSQLASLLSYNEQFF. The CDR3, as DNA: TGCGCCAGCAGCCAATTGGCGAGTTTGCTGTCCTACAATGAGCAGTTCTTC.

CDR3 residues: CASSQGTWNIQYF. The CDR3, as DNA: TGTGCCAGCAGTCAAGGGACGTGGAACATTCAGTACTTC. The rearrangement uses TRBV27 and TRBJ2-4, with D possibly called TRBD1 or TRBD2 (5 bases each). The CDR3 totals 13 residues. Germline V gives CDR1 MNHEY, CDR2 SMNVEV (reference sequence). Trimming shortened V by 5 bases and J by 7 bases, and 12 bases separated the two germline ends.

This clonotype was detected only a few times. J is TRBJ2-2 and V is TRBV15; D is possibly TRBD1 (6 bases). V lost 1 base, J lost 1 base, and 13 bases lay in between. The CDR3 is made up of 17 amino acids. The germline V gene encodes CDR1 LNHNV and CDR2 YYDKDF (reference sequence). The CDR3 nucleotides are TGTGCCACCAGCAGAGGTTCCGTAGGGGGGAACACCGGGGAGCTGTTTTTT. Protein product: CATSRGSVGGNTGELFF. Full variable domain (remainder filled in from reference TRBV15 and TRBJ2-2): DAMVIQNPRYQVTQFGKPVTLSCSQTLNHNVMYWYQQKSSQAPKLLFHYYDKDFNNEADTPDNFQSRRPNTSFCFLDIRSPGLGDTAMYLCATSRGSVGGNTGELFFGEGSRLTVL.

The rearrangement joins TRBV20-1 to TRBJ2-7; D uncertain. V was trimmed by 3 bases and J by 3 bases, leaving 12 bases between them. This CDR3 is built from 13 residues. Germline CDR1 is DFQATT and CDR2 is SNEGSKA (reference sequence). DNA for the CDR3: TGCAGTGCTAGCTATAACCCGCTCTACGAGCAGTACTTC. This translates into CSASYNPLYEQYF.

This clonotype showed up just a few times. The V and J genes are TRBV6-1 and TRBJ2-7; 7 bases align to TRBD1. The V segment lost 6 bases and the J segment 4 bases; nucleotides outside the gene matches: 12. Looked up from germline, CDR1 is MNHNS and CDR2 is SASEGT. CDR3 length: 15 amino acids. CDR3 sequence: CASSPGTAISYEQYF. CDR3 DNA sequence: TGTGCCAGCAGCCCCGGGACAGCGATATCTTACGAGCAGTACTTC.

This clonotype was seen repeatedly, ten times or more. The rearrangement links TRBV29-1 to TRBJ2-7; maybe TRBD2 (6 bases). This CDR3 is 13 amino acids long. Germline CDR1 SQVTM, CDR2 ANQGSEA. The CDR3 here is CSALAPGTGEQYF. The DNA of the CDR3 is TGCAGTGCACTAGCTCCTGGGACCGGCGAGCAGTACTTC.

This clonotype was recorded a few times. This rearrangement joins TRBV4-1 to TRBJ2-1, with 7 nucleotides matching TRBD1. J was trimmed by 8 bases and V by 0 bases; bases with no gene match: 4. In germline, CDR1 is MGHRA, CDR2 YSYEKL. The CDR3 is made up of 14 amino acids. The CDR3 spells CASSQERGLYEQFF. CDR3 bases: TGCGCCAGCAGCCAAGAGAGGGGGCTCTATGAGCAGTTCTTC.

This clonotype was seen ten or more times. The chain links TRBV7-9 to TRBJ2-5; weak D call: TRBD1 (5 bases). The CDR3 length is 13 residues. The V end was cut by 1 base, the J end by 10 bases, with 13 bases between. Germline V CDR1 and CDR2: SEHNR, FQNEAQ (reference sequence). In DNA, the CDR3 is TGTGCCAGCAGCTTAGGTTCCAGGGTGGACCAGTACTTC. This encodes CASSLGSRVDQYF.

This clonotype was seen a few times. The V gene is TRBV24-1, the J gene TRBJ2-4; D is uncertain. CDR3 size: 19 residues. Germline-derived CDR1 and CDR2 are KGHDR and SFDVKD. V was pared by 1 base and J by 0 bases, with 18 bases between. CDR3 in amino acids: CATSDFQDSFILAKNIQYF. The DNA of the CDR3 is TGTGCCACCAGTGATTTTCAAGATTCCTTTATACTAGCCAAAAACATTCAGTACTTC.

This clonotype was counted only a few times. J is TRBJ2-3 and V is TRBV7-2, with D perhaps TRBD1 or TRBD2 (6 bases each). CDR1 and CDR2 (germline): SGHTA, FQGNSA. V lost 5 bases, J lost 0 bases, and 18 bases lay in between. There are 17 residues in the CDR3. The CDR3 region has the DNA TGTGCCAGCAGCATGGGGGGCGGCCAGATCAGCACAGATACGCAGTATTTT. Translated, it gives CASSMGGGQISTDTQYF.

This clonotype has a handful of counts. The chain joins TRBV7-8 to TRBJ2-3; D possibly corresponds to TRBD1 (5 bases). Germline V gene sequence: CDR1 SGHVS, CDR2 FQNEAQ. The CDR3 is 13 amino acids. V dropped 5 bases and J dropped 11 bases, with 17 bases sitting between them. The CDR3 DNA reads TGTGCCAGCAGCACAGGTGGTGTAGGGTGGCAGTATTTT. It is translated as CASSTGGVGWQYF. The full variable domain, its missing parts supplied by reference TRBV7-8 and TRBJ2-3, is GAGVSQSPRYKVAKRGQDVALRCDPISGHVSLFWYQQALGQGPEFLTYFQNEAQLDKSGLPSDRFFAERPEGSVSTLKIQRTQQEDSAVYLCASSTGGVGWQYFGPGTRLTVL.

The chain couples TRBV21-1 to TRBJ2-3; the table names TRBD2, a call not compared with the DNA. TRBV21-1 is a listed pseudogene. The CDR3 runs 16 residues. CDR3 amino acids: CAIIPGLAGAEGTQYF. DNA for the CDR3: TGTGCCATCATACCGGGACTAGCGGGAGCAGAGGGTACGCAGTATTTT.

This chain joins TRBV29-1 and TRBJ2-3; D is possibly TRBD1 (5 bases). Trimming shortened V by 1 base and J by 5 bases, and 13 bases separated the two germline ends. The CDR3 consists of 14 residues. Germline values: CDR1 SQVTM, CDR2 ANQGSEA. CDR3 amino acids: CSVEVWQGLDTQYF. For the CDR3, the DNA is TGCAGCGTTGAAGTGTGGCAGGGTCTAGATACGCAGTATTTT.

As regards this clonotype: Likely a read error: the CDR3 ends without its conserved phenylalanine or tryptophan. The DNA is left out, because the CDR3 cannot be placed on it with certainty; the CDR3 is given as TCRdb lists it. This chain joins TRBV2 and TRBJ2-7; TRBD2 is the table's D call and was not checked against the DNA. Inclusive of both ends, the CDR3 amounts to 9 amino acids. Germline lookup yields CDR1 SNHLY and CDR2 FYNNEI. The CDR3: CASGYNGPG.

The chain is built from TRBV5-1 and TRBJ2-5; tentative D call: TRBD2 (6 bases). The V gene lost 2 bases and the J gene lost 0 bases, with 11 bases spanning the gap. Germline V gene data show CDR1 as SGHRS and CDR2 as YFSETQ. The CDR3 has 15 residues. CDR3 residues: CASSFAGSYQETQYF. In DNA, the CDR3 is TGCGCCAGCAGCTTCGCGGGATCGTACCAAGAGACCCAGTACTTC. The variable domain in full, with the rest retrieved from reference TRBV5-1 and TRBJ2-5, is KAGVTQTPRYLIKTRGQQVTLSCSPISGHRSVSWYQQTPGQGLQFLFEYFSETQRNKGNFPGRFSGRQFSNSRSEMNVSTLELGDSALYLCASSFAGSYQETQYFGPGTRLLVL.

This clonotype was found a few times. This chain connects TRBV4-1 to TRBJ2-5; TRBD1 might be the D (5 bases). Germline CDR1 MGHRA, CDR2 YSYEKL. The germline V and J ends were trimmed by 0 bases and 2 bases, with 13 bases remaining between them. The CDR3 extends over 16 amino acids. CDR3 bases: TGCGCCAGCAGCCAAGAAGTAGGGGTATTTCAAGAGACCCAGTACTTC. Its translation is CASSQEVGVFQETQYF.

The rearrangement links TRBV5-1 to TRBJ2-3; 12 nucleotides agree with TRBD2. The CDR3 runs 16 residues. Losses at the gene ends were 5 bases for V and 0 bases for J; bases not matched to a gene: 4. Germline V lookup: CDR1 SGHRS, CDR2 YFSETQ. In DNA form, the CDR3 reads TGCGCCAGCAGGGGTCTAGCGGGAGGGAGCACAGATACGCAGTATTTT. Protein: CASRGLAGGSTDTQYF.

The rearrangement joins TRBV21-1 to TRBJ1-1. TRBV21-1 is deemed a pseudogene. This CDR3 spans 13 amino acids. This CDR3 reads CASSMGENTEAFF. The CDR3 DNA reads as TGTGCCAGCAGCATGGGAGAGAACACTGAAGCTTTCTTT.

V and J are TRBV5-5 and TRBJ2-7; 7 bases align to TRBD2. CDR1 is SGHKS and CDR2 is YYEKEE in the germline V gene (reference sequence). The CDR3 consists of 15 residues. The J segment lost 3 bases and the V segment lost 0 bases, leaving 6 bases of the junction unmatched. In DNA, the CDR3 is TGTGCCAGCAGCTTGGTCTCGGGACTATACTACGAGCAGTACTTC. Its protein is CASSLVSGLYYEQYF.

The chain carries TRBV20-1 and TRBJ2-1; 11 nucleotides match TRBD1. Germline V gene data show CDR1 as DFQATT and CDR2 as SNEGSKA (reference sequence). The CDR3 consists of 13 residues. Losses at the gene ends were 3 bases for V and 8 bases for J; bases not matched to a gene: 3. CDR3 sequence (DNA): TGCAGTGCTAGCGGGACAGGGGGGCATGAGCAGTTCTTC. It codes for CSASGTGGHEQFF.

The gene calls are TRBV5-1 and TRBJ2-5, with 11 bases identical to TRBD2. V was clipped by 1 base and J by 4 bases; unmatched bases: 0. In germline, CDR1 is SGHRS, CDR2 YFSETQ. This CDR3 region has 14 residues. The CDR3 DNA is TGCGCCAGCAGCTTGCTAGCGGGAGGAGAGACCCAGTACTTC. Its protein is CASSLLAGGETQYF.